The 23 T cell receptor beta chains in this list originate from one sample, sequenced in a study of sequential checkpoint blockade in melanoma. The data were produced by immunoSEQ multiplex PCR, yet TCRdb's version contains in-frame clones alone and is incomplete. The sample carries 25,000 to 35,000 clones, less than 90% recorded once. The treatment: randomized to nivolumab then ipilimumab (arm A) or the reverse (arm B). Here the sequenced sample was CD8+ T cells sorted from blood (inferred from file names), taken from a patient given nivolumab and ipilimumab in sequence. The receptors here all came from a human donor with melanoma.

The chain joins TRBV7-9 to TRBJ2-5, with D hard to call. CDR1 SEHNR and CDR2 FQNEAQ come from the germline V gene (reference sequence). V was shortened by 5 bases and J by 1 base, with 14 bases between the two germline ends. This CDR3 has 15 amino acids. CDR3 amino acids: CASSPPVGSQETQYF. The CDR3 bases are TGTGCCAGCAGCCCCCCGGTGGGCAGCCAAGAGACCCAGTACTTC.

Only a few counts were recorded for this clone. The chain couples TRBV6-4 to TRBJ2-1; D perhaps matches TRBD2 (6 bases). From germline, CDR1 is MRHNA and CDR2 SNTAGT. Trimming removed 5 bases from V and 8 bases from J, with 13 bases in between. This CDR3 spans 13 amino acids. This chain's CDR3 is CASSYGGIDEQFF. CDR3 bases: TGTGCCAGCAGTTACGGCGGGATTGATGAGCAGTTCTTC.

The chain links TRBV10-3 to TRBJ1-6; D not resolved. CDR3 length equals 15 residues. Germline V gene sequence: CDR1 ENHRY, CDR2 SYGVKD. The ends were cut back, 6 bases at V and 0 bases at J, with 9 bases in the middle. CDR3 in amino acids: CAIRDGSSYNSPLHF. DNA of the CDR3: TGTGCCATCAGAGACGGGAGCTCCTATAATTCACCCCTCCACTTT.

The chain carries TRBV28 and TRBJ1-1, with D unclear. This CDR3 is 13 amino acids long. Germline V gene sequence: CDR1 MDHEN, CDR2 SYDVKM. Between the trimmed V and J ends, which lost 3 bases and 0 bases, there was a span of 5 bases. The CDR3 DNA is TGTGCCAGCAGTTTCATTGTGAACACTGAAGCTTTCTTT. It yields the protein CASSFIVNTEAFF.

This rearrangement joins TRBV28 to TRBJ2-3; 7 positions match TRBD2. The CDR3 length is 16 residues. Germline CDR1 reads MDHEN; CDR2 reads SYDVKM. J lost 2 bases, V lost 2 bases, and 7 bases had no gene match. The DNA for the CDR3 is TGTGCCAGCAGTTTAGGGCTAGCGGTTAACACAGATACGCAGTATTTT. It yields the protein CASSLGLAVNTDTQYF.

A single count supports this clone. The gene calls are TRBV27 and TRBJ2-3; 9 nucleotides match TRBD2. Germline V gene data show CDR1 as MNHEY and CDR2 as SMNVEV (reference sequence). The CDR3 spans 15 residues. Trimming removed 5 bases from V and 6 bases from J; junction bases left unmatched: 9. The CDR3 sequence is CASSPTAGGEDTQYF. The CDR3 bases are TGTGCCAGCAGTCCTACAGCGGGGGGCGAGGATACGCAGTATTTT.

The chain joins TRBV30 to TRBJ1-2; D remains unclear. From germline, CDR1 is GTSNPN and CDR2 SVGIG (reference sequence). Between the trimmed V and J ends, which lost 4 bases and 5 bases, there was a span of 8 bases. This CDR3 has 11 amino acids. CDR3 region: CAWTGGYGYTF. CDR3 coding DNA: TGTGCCTGGACTGGCGGGTATGGCTACACCTTC.

The chain combines TRBV13 with TRBJ2-7, with D possibly matching TRBD1 (5 bases). Trimming stripped 1 base from V and 3 bases from J, with 13 bases between. This CDR3 has 15 residues. Germline assignment: CDR1 PRHDT and CDR2 FYEKMQ (reference sequence). The CDR3 protein is CASSLESRAGYEQYF. CDR3 coding DNA: TGTGCCAGCAGCTTAGAGTCCAGGGCAGGCTACGAGCAGTACTTC. The full variable domain, rest sourced from reference TRBV13 and TRBJ2-7, is AAGVIQSPRHLIKEKRETATLKCYPIPRHDTVYWYQQGPGQDPQFLISFYEKMQSDKGSIPDRFSAQQFSDYHSELNMSSLELGDSALYFCASSLESRAGYEQYFGPGTRLTVT.

The rearrangement joins TRBV6-4 to TRBJ2-3; 11 bases are a match to TRBD1. The J segment lost 4 bases and the V segment lost 3 bases, leaving 6 bases of the junction unmatched. Germline assignment: CDR1 MRHNA and CDR2 SNTAGT. CDR3 length equals 16 residues. CDR3 protein: CASSDAPGQGADTQYF. The CDR3 coding sequence is TGTGCCAGCAGTGATGCGCCGGGACAGGGGGCAGATACGCAGTATTTT.

The rearrangement uses TRBV6-5 and TRBJ2-1; weak D call: TRBD2 (6 bases). With 6 bases removed from V and 6 bases from J, the gap between germline ends came to 12 bases. Germline lookup yields CDR1 MNHEY and CDR2 SVGAGI. The CDR3 sequence is 13 residues long. The CDR3 here is CASSLGGFNEQFF. The CDR3 nucleotides read TGTGCCAGCAGCCTAGGAGGGTTCAATGAGCAGTTCTTC.

The chain uses TRBV4-1 and TRBJ2-7, with 8 positions matching TRBD1. The V gene end was trimmed by 5 bases and the J gene end by 2 bases; junction bases not matched to a gene: 5. The germline V gene encodes CDR1 MGHRA and CDR2 YSYEKL. The length of the CDR3 is 14 residues. The CDR3 sequence is CASSTQTGAYEQYF. In DNA, the CDR3 is TGCGCCAGCAGCACCCAGACAGGGGCCTACGAGCAGTACTTC.

This sequence joins TRBV11-3 and TRBJ1-5; weak D call: TRBD1 (6 bases). This CDR3 has 13 amino acids. The germline V gene has CDR1 SGHNT and CDR2 YENEEA. Between the trimmed V and J ends, which lost 3 bases and 6 bases, there was a span of 9 bases. CDR3 nucleotides: TGTGCCAGCAGCTTGGGGGGGCCTCAGCCCCAGCATTTT. This encodes CASSLGGPQPQHF.

The rearrangement uses TRBV2 and TRBJ1-2; D perhaps matches TRBD1 (5 bases). Germline CDR1 SNHLY, CDR2 FYNNEI. Trimming cost V 5 bases and J 7 bases, with 8 bases left between them. The CDR3 has 11 amino acids. The DNA of the CDR3 is TGTGCCAGCAGTCCAGGGTCTGGCTACACCTTC. It is translated as CASSPGSGYTF.

The CDR3 protein is CASSHRAGGNQPQHF. CDR3 DNA: TGCGCCAGCAGCCATCGGGCGGGGGGAAATCAGCCCCAGCATTTT. V usage is TRBV4-1 and J usage is TRBJ1-5, with a tentative D call TRBD1 (5 bases). The germline gives CDR1 MGHRA, CDR2 YSYEKL. Deletions cut 3 bases from V and 4 bases from J, with 13 bases between. The CDR3 length is 15 residues.

In this sample, this clone turned up once. The V and J genes are TRBV7-9 and TRBJ2-3, with 11 positions matching TRBD2. The J segment lost 0 bases and the V segment lost 4 bases, leaving 3 bases of the junction unmatched. The CDR3 runs to 16 residues. Germline values: CDR1 SEHNR, CDR2 FQNEAQ (reference sequence). As DNA, the CDR3 is TGTGCCAGCAGCTCGGGACTAGCGGAGAGCACAGATACGCAGTATTTT. This encodes CASSSGLAESTDTQYF.

This chain joins TRBV28 and TRBJ1-4; D might be TRBD1 (5 bases). The V gene's germline CDR1 is MDHEN and CDR2 SYDVKM. Between the trimmed V and J ends, which lost 6 bases and 8 bases, there was a span of 22 bases. The CDR3 is 16 amino acids. CDR3 in amino acids: CASRETTGNQGEKLFF. CDR3 coding DNA: TGTGCCAGCAGGGAGACCACAGGTAATCAAGGCGAAAAACTGTTTTTT.

The chain has TRBV6-4 and TRBJ1-2, with D perhaps matching TRBD1 (6 bases). Germline V gene lookup returns CDR1 MRHNA and CDR2 SNTAGT. V lost 6 bases and J 3 bases, leaving 8 bases between the germline ends. CDR3 length: 12 residues. CDR3 in amino acids: CASRDSYYGYTF. CDR3 coding DNA: TGTGCCAGCAGGGACAGCTACTATGGCTACACCTTC.

This rearrangement joins TRBV29-1 to TRBJ1-2; 10 bases are a match to TRBD1. V was pared by 0 bases and J by 4 bases, with 8 bases of the junction left unmatched. The CDR3 runs to 16 residues. The V gene's germline CDR1 is SQVTM and CDR2 ANQGSEA. The CDR3 sequence: CSVEDHRQGAVYGYTF. The DNA for the CDR3 is TGCAGCGTTGAAGATCACAGACAGGGGGCTGTCTATGGCTACACCTTC.

The chain links TRBV10-2 to TRBJ1-3; D is unclear. Between the trimmed V and J ends, which lost 6 bases and 3 bases, there was a span of 9 bases. Germline V gene data show CDR1 as WSHSY and CDR2 as SAAADI. The CDR3 runs 13 residues. This CDR3 reads CASSGVNGNTIYF. CDR3 DNA: TGCGCCAGCAGCGGGGTAAATGGAAACACCATATATTTT.

The chain couples TRBV11-2 to TRBJ1-2; D ambiguous. The V gene lost 2 bases and the J gene lost 3 bases, with 13 bases spanning the gap. The CDR3 covers 15 residues. Germline assignment: CDR1 SGHAT and CDR2 FQNNGV. The CDR3: CASSLLGSHDYGYTF. Here the CDR3 DNA reads TGTGCCAGCAGCTTATTGGGCAGTCATGACTATGGCTACACCTTC.

The J gene is TRBJ2-7, the V gene TRBV7-8, with TRBD1 matching over 12 bases. Germline CDR1 SGHVS, CDR2 FQNEAQ. There are 16 residues in the CDR3. The trim removed 5 bases at V and 4 bases at J, leaving 9 bases unmatched. The CDR3 here is CASSPTPGQGAYEQYF. For the CDR3, the DNA is TGTGCCAGCAGCCCGACCCCGGGACAGGGGGCGTACGAGCAGTACTTC.

The V gene is TRBV4-3, the J gene TRBJ2-2, with D maybe TRBD2 (6 bases). Germline V gives CDR1 LGHNA, CDR2 YSLEER. The CDR3 is made up of 16 amino acids. V lost 1 base to trimming and J lost 0 bases, with 9 bases between them. The CDR3 spells CASSQAREPNTGELFF. CDR3 DNA: TGCGCCAGCAGCCAAGCCCGGGAGCCGAACACCGGGGAGCTGTTTTTT.

The chain has TRBV7-9 and TRBJ2-1; 9 bases line up with TRBD1. Looked up from germline, CDR1 is SEHNR and CDR2 is FQNEAQ (reference sequence). CDR3 length: 15 residues. The V segment lost 6 bases and the J segment 3 bases; nucleotides outside the gene matches: 6. This chain's CDR3 is CASSPGTGYYNEQFF. The CDR3 coding sequence is TGTGCCAGCAGTCCCGGGACAGGGTACTACAATGAGCAGTTCTTC. Looking up the rest from reference TRBV7-9 and TRBJ2-1 gives the full variable domain: DTGVSQNPRHKITKRGQNVTFRCDPISEHNRLYWYRQTLGQGPEFLTYFQNEAQLEKSRLLSDRFSAERPKGSFSTLEIQRTEQGDSAMYLCASSPGTGYYNEQFFGPGTRLTVL.